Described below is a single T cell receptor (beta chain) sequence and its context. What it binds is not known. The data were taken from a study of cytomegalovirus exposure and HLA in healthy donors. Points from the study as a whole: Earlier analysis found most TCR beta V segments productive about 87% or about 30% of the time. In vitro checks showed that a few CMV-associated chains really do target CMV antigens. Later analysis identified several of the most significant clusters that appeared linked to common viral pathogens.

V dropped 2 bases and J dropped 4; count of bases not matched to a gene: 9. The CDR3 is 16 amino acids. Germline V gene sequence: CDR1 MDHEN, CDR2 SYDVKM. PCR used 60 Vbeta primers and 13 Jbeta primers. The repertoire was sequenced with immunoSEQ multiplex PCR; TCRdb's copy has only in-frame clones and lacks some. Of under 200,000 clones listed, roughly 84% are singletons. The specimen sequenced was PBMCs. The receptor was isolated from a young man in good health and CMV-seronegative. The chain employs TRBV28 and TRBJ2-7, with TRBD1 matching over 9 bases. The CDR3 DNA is TGTGCCAGCAGTTTAAGAGGGGGACAGGGAATATACGAGCAGTACTTC. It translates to CASSLRGGQGIYEQYF.